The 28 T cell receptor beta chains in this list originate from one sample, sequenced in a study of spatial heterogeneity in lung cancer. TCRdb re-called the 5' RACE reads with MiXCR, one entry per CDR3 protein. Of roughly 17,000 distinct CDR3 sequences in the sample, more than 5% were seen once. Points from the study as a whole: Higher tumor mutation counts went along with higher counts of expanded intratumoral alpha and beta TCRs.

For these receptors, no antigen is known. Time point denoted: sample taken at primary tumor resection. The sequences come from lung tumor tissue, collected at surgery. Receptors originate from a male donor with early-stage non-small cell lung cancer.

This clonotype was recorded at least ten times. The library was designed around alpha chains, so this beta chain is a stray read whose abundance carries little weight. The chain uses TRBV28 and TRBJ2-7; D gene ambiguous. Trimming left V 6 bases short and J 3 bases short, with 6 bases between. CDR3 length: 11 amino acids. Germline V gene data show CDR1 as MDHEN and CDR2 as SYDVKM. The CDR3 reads CASRAFYEQYF. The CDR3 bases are TGTGCCAGCAGGGCCTTCTACGAGCAGTACTTC.

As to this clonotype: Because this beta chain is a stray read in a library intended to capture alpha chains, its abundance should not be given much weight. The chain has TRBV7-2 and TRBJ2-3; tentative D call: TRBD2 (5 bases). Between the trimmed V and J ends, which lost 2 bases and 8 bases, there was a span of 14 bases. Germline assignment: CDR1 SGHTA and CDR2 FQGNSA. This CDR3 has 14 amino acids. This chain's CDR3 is CASSLKLGKVTQYF. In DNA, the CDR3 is TGTGCCAGCAGCTTAAAACTAGGAAAGGTTACGCAGTATTTT.

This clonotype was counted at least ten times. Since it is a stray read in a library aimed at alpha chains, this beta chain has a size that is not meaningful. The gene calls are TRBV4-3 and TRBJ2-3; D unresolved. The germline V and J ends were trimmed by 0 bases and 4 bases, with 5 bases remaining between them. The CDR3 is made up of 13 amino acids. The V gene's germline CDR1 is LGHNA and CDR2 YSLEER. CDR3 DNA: TGCGCCAGCAGCCAAGATTTACCAGATACGCAGTATTTT. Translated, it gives CASSQDLPDTQYF.

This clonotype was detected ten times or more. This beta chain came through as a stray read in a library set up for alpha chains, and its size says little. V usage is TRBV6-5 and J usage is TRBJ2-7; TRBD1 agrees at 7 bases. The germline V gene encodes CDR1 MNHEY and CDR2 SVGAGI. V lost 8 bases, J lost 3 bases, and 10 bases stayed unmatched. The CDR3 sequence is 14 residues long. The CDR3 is CASQRLQGDYEQYF. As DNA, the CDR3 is TGTGCCAGCCAACGGTTGCAGGGGGACTACGAGCAGTACTTC.

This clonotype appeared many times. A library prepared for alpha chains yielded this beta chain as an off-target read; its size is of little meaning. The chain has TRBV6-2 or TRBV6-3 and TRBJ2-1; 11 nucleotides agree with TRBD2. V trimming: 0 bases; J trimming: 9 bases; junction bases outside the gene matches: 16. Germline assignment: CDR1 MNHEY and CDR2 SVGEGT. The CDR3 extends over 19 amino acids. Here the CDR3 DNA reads TGTGCCAGCAGTTACTCATCCACTAGCGGGGGAGTATATGTCGGTGAGCAGTTCTTC. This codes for CASSYSSTSGGVYVGEQFF.

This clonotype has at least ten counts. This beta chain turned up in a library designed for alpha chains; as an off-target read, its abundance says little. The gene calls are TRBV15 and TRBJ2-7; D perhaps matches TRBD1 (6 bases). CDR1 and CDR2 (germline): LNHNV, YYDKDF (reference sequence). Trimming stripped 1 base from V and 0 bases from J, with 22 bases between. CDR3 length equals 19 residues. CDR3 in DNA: TGTGCCACCAGCAGAGTCGGAACGATACGGGACAAAACCTCCTACGAGCAGTACTTC. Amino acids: CATSRVGTIRDKTSYEQYF.

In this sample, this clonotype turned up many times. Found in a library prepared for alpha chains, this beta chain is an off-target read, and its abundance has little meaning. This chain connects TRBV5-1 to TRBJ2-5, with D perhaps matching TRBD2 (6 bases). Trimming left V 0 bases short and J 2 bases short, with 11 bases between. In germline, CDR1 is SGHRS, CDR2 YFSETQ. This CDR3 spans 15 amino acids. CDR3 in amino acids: CASSLAGGLQETQYF. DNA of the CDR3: TGCGCCAGCAGCTTGGCCGGGGGACTTCAAGAGACCCAGTACTTC.

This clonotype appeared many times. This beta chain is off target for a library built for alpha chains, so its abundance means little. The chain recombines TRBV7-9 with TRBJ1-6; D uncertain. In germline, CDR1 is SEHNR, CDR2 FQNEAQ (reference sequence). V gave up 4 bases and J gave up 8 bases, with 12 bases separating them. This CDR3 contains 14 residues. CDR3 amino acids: CASSSARKYSPLHF. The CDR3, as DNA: TGTGCCAGCAGCTCGGCGCGAAAGTATTCACCCCTCCACTTT.

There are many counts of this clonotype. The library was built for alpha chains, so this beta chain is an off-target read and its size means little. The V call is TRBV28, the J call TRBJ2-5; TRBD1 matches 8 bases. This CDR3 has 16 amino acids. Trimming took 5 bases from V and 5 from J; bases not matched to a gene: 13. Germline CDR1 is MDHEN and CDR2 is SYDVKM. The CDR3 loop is CASSPSWTGPGETQYF. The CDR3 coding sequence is TGTGCCAGCAGTCCCAGCTGGACAGGGCCGGGGGAGACCCAGTACTTC.

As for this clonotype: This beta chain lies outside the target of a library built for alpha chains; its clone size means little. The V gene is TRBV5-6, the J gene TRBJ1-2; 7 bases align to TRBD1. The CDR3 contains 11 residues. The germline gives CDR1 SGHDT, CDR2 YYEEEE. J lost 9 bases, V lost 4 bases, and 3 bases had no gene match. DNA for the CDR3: TGTGCCAGCAGCAACAGGGGTCGCTACACCTTC. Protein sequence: CASSNRGRYTF. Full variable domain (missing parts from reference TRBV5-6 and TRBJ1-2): DAGVTQSPTHLIKTRGQQVTLRCSPKSGHDTVSWYQQALGQGPQFIFQYYEEEERQRGNFPDRFSGHQFPNYSSELNVNALLLGDSALYLCASSNRGRYTFGSGTRLTVV.

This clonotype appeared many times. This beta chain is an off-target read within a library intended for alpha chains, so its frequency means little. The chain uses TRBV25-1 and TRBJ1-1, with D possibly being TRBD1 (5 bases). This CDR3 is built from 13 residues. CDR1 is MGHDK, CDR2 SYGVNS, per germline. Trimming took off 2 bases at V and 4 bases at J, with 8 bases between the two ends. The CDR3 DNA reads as TGTGCCAGCAGTGAACCAGGGAGCACTGAAGCTTTCTTT. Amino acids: CASSEPGSTEAFF.

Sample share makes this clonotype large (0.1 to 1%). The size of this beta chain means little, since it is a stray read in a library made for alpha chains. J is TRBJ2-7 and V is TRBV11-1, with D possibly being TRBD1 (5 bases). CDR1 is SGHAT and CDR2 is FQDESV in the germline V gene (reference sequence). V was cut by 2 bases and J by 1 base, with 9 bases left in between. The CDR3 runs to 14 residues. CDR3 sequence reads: CASSLTRDSYEQYF. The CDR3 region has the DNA TGTGCCAGCAGCTTAACCAGGGATTCCTACGAGCAGTACTTC. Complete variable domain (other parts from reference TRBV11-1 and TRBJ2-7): EAEVAQSPRYKITEKSQAVAFWCDPISGHATLYWYRQILGQGPELLVQFQDESVVDDSQLPKDRFSAERLKGVDSTLKIQPAELGDSAMYLCASSLTRDSYEQYFGPGTRLTVT.

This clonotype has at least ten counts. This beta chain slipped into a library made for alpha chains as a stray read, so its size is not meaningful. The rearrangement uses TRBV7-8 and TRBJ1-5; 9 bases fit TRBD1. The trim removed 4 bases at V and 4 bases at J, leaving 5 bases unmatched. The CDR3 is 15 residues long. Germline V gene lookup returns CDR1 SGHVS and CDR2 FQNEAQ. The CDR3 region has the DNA TGTGCCAGCAGCTACCGACAGGGGGAGAATCAGCCCCAGCATTTT. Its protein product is CASSYRQGENQPQHF.

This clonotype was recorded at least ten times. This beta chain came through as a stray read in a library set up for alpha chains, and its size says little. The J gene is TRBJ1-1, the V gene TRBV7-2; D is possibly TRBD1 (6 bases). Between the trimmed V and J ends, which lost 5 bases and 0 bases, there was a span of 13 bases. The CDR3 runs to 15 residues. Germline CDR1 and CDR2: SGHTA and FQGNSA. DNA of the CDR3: TGTGCCAGCAGCCGACTAAGACAGGTGAACACTGAAGCTTTCTTT. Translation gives CASSRLRQVNTEAFF. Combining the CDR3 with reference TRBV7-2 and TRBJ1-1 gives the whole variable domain GAGVSQSPSNKVTEKGKDVELRCDPISGHTALYWYRQSLGQGLEFLIYFQGNSAPDKSGLPSDRFSAERTGGSVSTLTIQRTQQEDSAVYLCASSRLRQVNTEAFFGQGTRLTVV.

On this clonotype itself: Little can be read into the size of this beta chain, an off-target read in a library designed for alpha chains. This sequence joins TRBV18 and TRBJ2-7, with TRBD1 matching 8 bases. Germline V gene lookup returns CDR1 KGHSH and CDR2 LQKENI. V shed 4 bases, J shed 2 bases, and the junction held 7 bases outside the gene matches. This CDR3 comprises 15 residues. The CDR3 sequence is CASSRKEQGAYEQYF. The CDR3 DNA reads TGTGCCAGCTCACGGAAGGAACAGGGGGCCTACGAGCAGTACTTC.

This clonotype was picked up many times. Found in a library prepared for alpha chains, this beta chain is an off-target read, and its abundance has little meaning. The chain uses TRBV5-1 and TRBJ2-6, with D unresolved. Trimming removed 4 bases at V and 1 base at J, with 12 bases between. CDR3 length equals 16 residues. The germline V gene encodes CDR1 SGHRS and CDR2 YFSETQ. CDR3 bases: TGCGCCAGCAGCGCCTATATCGGTTCTGGGGCCAACGTCCTGACTTTC. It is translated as CASSAYIGSGANVLTF.

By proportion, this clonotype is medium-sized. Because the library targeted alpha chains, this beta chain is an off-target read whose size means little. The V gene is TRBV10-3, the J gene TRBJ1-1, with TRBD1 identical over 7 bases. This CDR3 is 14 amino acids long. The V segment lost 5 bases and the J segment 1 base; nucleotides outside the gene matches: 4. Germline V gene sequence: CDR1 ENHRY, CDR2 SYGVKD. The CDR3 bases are TGTGCCATCAGTAGAACAGGGGCGAACACTGAAGCTTTCTTT. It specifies CAISRTGANTEAFF.

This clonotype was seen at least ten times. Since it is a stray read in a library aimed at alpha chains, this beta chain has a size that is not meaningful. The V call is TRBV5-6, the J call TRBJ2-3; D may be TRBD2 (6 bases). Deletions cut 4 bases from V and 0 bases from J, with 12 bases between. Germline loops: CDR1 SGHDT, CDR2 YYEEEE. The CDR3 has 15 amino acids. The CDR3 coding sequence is TGTGCCAGCAGCGGCGGGGTACTTAGCACAGATACGCAGTATTTT. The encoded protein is CASSGGVLSTDTQYF. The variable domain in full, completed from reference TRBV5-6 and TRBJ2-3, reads DAGVTQSPTHLIKTRGQQVTLRCSPKSGHDTVSWYQQALGQGPQFIFQYYEEEERQRGNFPDRFSGHQFPNYSSELNVNALLLGDSALYLCASSGGVLSTDTQYFGPGTRLTVL.

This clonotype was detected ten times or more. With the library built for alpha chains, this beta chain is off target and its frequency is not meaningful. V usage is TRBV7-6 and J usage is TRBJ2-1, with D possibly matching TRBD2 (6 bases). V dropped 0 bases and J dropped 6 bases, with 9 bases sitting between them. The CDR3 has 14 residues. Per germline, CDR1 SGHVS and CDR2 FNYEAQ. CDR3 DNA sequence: TGTGCCAGCAGCTTAGCCGGGACTTCCAATGAGCAGTTCTTC. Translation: CASSLAGTSNEQFF.

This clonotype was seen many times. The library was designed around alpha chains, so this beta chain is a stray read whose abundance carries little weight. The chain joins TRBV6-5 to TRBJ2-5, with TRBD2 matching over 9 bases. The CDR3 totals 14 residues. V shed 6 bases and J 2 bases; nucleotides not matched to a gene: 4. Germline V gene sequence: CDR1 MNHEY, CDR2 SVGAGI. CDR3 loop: CASSLLAGQETQYF. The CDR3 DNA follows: TGTGCCAGCAGCCTTCTAGCGGGGCAAGAGACCCAGTACTTC.

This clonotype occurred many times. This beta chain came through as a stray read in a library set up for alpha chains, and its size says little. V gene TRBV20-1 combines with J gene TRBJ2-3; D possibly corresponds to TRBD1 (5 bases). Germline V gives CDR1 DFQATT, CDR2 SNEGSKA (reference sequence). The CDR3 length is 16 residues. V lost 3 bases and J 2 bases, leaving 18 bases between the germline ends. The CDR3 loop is CSASRRRWGPTDTQYF. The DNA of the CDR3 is TGCAGTGCTAGCCGCCGCCGTTGGGGCCCCACAGATACGCAGTATTTT.

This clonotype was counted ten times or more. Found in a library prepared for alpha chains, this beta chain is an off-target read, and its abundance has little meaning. The CDR3 loop is CASSALGRARNTIYF. The CDR3 DNA reads as TGTGCCAGCAGCGCGCTGGGGCGGGCAAGAAACACCATATATTTT. This chain joins TRBV6-6 and TRBJ1-3, with TRBD1 as a possible D gene (5 bases). The CDR3 length is 15 residues. Trimming cost V 6 bases and J 5 bases, with 17 bases left between them. Germline values: CDR1 MNHNY, CDR2 SVGAGI (reference sequence).

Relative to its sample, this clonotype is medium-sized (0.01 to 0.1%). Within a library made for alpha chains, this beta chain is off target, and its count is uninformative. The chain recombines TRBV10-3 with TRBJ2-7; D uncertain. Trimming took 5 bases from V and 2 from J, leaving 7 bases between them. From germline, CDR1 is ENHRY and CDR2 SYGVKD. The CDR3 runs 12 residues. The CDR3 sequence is CAISRRPYEQYF. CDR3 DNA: TGTGCCATCAGTCGTCGCCCCTACGAGCAGTACTTC.

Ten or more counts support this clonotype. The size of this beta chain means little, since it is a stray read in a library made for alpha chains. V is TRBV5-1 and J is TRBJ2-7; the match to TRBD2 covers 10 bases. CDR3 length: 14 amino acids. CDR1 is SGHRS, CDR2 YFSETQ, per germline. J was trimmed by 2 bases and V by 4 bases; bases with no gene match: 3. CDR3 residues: CASSRSGRAYEQYF. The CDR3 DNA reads TGCGCCAGCAGCCGGAGCGGGAGGGCCTACGAGCAGTACTTC.

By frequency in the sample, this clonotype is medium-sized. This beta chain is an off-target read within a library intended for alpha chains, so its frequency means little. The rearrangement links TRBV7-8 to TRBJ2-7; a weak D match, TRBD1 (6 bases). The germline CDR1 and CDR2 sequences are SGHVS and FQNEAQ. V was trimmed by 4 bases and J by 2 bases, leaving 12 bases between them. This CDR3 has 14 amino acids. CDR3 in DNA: TGTGCCAGCAGCTCGATTCAGGGGCCCTACGAGCAGTACTTC. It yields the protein CASSSIQGPYEQYF. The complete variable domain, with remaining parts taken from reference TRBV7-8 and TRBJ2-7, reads GAGVSQSPRYKVAKRGQDVALRCDPISGHVSLFWYQQALGQGPEFLTYFQNEAQLDKSGLPSDRFFAERPEGSVSTLKIQRTQQEDSAVYLCASSSIQGPYEQYFGPGTRLTVT.

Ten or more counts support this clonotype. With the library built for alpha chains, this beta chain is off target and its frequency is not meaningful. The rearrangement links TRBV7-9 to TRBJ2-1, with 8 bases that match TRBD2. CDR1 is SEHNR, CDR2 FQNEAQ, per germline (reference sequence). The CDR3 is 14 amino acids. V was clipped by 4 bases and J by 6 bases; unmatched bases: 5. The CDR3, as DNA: TGTGCCAGCAGCTCGACCGGGACTAGCAATGAGCAGTTCTTC. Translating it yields CASSSTGTSNEQFF.

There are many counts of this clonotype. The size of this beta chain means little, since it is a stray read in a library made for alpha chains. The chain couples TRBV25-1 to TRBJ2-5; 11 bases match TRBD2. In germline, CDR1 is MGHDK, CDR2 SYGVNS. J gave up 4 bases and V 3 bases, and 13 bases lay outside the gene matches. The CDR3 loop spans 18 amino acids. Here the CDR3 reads CASSDPLTSGSYPETQYF. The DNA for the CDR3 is TGTGCCAGCAGTGACCCCCTAACTAGCGGGAGCTACCCAGAGACCCAGTACTTC.

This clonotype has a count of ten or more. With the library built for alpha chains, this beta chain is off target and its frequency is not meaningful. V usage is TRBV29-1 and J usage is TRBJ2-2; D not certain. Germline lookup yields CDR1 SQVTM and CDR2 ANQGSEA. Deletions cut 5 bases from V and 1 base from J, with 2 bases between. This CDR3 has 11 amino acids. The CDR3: CSVMNTGELFF. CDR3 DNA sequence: TGCAGCGTTATGAACACCGGGGAGCTGTTTTTT.